This TCR beta chain was sequenced in a study of CD8+ T cells in alopecia areata. Study context: Oral tofacitinib (5 to 10 mg twice daily) was administered to treated patients.

Extracted RNA was reverse transcribed, and the resulting cDNA served as sequencing template. TCRdb's table, derived via immunoSEQ multiplex PCR, lists solely in-frame clones and lacks some. The table lists 150,000 or so clones, roughly 54% of them singletons. Sample treatment: oral pan-JAK inhibitor, 5-10 mg twice daily. From alopecia areata patients, lesional scalp punch biopsies and peripheral blood were collected. Sorting separated CD4+ and CD8+ T cells out of PBMCs. Trimming took 7 bases from V and 9 from J; bases not matched to a gene: 8. Germline V gene lookup returns CDR1 MNHEY and CDR2 SVGAGI. The CDR3 has 14 amino acids.

The starting material was CD8+ T cells sorted from blood, obtained at week 4, from a patient treated with tofacitinib. The chain couples TRBV6-5 to TRBJ2-1; TRBD2 matches at 11 bases. The TCR sequence derives from a human donor with alopecia areata. CDR3 sequence (DNA): TGTGCCAGCACCCTCGGACTAGCGGGCGGTGAGCAGTTCTTC. It yields the protein CASTLGLAGGEQFF.